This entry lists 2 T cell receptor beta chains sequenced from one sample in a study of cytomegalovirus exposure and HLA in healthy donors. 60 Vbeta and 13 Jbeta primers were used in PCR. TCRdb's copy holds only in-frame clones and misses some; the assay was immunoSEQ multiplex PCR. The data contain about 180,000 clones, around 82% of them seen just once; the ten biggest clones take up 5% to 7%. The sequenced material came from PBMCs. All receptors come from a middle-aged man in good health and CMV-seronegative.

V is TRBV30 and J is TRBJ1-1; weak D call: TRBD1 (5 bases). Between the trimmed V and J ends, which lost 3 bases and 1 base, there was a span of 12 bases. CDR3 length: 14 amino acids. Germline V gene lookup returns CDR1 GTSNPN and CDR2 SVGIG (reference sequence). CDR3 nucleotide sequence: TGTGCCTGGAGGGGCTTGGACACGAACACTGAAGCTTTCTTT. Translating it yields CAWRGLDTNTEAFF.

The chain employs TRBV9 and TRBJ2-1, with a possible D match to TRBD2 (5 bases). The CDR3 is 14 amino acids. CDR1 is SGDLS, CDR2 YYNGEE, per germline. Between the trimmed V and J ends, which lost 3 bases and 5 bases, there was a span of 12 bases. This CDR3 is CASSGTRGNNEQFF. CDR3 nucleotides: TGTGCCAGCAGCGGAACACGGGGAAACAATGAGCAGTTCTTC.